This T cell receptor (beta chain) was obtained from a study of CD4+ T cells in melanoma. This CDR3 has 15 amino acids. Germline loops: CDR1 MGHRA, CDR2 YSYEKL. V gave up 6 bases and J gave up 6 bases, with 20 bases separating them. Whole-study results and caveats: CD8+ T cell, macrophage and B cell function reportedly correlated with neoantigen-specific CD4+ T cells. Reportedly, melanoma neoantigen-specific CD4+ T cells showed varied differentiation states.

Only one count was recorded for this clone. The antigen is unknown. Assay: immunoSEQ multiplex PCR; the TCRdb copy retains only in-frame clones and omits some. The sample lists 120,000 to 150,000 clones; about nine tenths were seen once. The chain carries TRBV4-1 and TRBJ1-1; no definite D call. This sequence originates from a human donor with melanoma. The CDR3: CASSLRGLGRAEAFF. Written as DNA, the CDR3 is TGCGCCAGCAGTCTCCGTGGGCTGGGGAGGGCTGAAGCTTTCTTT.